Following are 21 T cell receptor beta chains from one sample sequenced in a study of T cell responses to AZD1222 COVID-19 vaccine. Profiled with immunoSEQ multiplex PCR; TCRdb holds only in-frame clones, not every one. The sample has some 120,000 clones, 70% to 85% seen once. This material consisted of peripheral blood, taken 28 days after the second AZD1222 dose. The receptors derive from an adult who received the AZD1222 COVID-19 vaccine.

The chain joins TRBV14 to TRBJ1-5; D ambiguous. The CDR3 length is 15 residues. Germline loops: CDR1 SGHDN, CDR2 FVKESK. The V end was cut by 1 base, the J end by 4 bases, with 11 bases between. CDR3 residues: CASSQVQQKNQPQHF. CDR3 bases: TGTGCCAGCAGCCAAGTCCAACAGAAAAATCAGCCCCAGCATTTT.

The CDR3 DNA follows: TGTGCCAGCAGCGCGGGACTAGCGGGAAACACCGGGGAGCTGTTTTTT. Protein product: CASSAGLAGNTGELFF. The chain employs TRBV5-4 and TRBJ2-2; the match to TRBD2 covers 13 bases. Germline loops: CDR1 SGHNT, CDR2 YYREEE (reference sequence). V was clipped by 4 bases and J by 2 bases; unmatched bases: 2. CDR3 length: 16 residues.

The J gene is TRBJ1-1, the V gene TRBV2; D possibly corresponds to TRBD1 (5 bases). This CDR3 comprises 13 residues. Per the germline V gene, CDR1 is SNHLY and CDR2 is FYNNEI. The V end was cut by 2 bases, the J end by 1 base, with 5 bases between. As DNA, the CDR3 is TGTGCCAGCAGTGAACAGGGGAACACTGAAGCTTTCTTT. Translation: CASSEQGNTEAFF.

The chain joins TRBV5-4 to TRBJ1-5; D uncertain. The CDR3 totals 12 residues. V lost 0 bases and J lost 9, with 7 bases in between. Germline V gives CDR1 SGHNT, CDR2 YYREEE (reference sequence). CDR3 residues: CASSLDHLPQHF. In DNA form, the CDR3 reads TGTGCCAGCAGCTTGGATCATTTGCCCCAGCATTTT. The variable domain in full, with the rest retrieved from reference TRBV5-4 and TRBJ1-5, is ETGVTQSPTHLIKTRGQQVTLRCSSQSGHNTVSWYQQALGQGPQFIFQYYREEENGRGNFPPRFSGLQFPNYSSELNVNALELDDSALYLCASSLDHLPQHFGDGTRLSIL.

This sequence joins TRBV2 and TRBJ1-6; 7 bases are a match to TRBD1. This CDR3 has 13 amino acids. With 11 bases clipped from V and 10 bases from J, the junction kept 11 bases outside the gene matches. Germline V gene lookup returns CDR1 SNHLY and CDR2 FYNNEI. Written as DNA, the CDR3 is TGTGCCGGAACCAGGGACAGAAGGTCACCCCTCCACTTT. It translates to CAGTRDRRSPLHF.

CDR3 DNA sequence: TGCGCCAGCAGCTTGACGGGCGCGGGGGTCACCGAGACCCAGTACTTC. This codes for CASSLTGAGVTETQYF. The V gene is TRBV5-1, the J gene TRBJ2-5; 7 bases line up with TRBD2. The germline CDR1 and CDR2 sequences are SGHRS and YFSETQ. Losses at the gene ends were 1 base for V and 5 bases for J; bases not matched to a gene: 11. The CDR3 is made up of 16 amino acids.

The V gene is TRBV7-2, the J gene TRBJ1-1; D gene ambiguous. Between the trimmed V and J ends, which lost 6 bases and 5 bases, there was a span of 16 bases. Germline-derived CDR1 and CDR2 are SGHTA and FQGNSA. CDR3 size: 14 residues. Here the CDR3 reads CASRPPRLGTEAFF. CDR3 nucleotides: TGTGCCAGCAGACCCCCCCGTCTTGGAACTGAAGCTTTCTTT. Complete variable domain (other parts from reference TRBV7-2 and TRBJ1-1): GAGVSQSPSNKVTEKGKDVELRCDPISGHTALYWYRQSLGQGLEFLIYFQGNSAPDKSGLPSDRFSAERTGGSVSTLTIQRTQQEDSAVYLCASRPPRLGTEAFFGQGTRLTVV.

The genes are TRBV7-9 and TRBJ1-4; D is ambiguous. CDR1 and CDR2 (germline): SEHNR, FQNEAQ (reference sequence). V shed 8 bases and J shed 11 bases, with 21 bases lying between them. This CDR3 contains 14 residues. In nucleotides, the CDR3 is TGTGCCAGCTCGCTTTCGACATACCCAACGAAACTGTTTTTT. This codes for CASSLSTYPTKLFF.

The chain recombines TRBV19 with TRBJ2-2; unclear D gene. Trimming cost V 7 bases and J 0 bases, with 15 bases left between them. The CDR3 loop spans 16 amino acids. Germline CDR1 LNHDA, CDR2 SQIVND (reference sequence). CDR3 loop: CASKVYITANTGELFF. Written as DNA, the CDR3 is TGTGCCAGTAAGGTATACATTACCGCGAACACCGGGGAGCTGTTTTTT.

V usage is TRBV19 and J usage is TRBJ2-2; no firm D call. The germline gives CDR1 LNHDA, CDR2 SQIVND (reference sequence). V was cut by 3 bases and J by 2 bases, with 7 bases left in between. The CDR3 spans 14 residues. CDR3 coding DNA: TGTGCCAGTAGTATCACGGCCAACACCGGGGAGCTGTTTTTT. It codes for CASSITANTGELFF.

The chain employs TRBV2 and TRBJ1-3; perhaps TRBD1 as D (5 bases). Trimming cost V 4 bases and J 2 bases, with 12 bases left between them. The length of the CDR3 is 15 residues. Germline V gene lookup returns CDR1 SNHLY and CDR2 FYNNEI. The CDR3, as DNA: TGTGCCAGCAGTGGGGGTTCGGGGGCTGGAAACACCATATATTTT. Translating it yields CASSGGSGAGNTIYF.

The rearrangement links TRBV28 to TRBJ1-2; D is ambiguous. Per the germline V gene, CDR1 is MDHEN and CDR2 is SYDVKM. Trimming removed 2 bases from V and 6 bases from J, with 10 bases in between. The length of the CDR3 is 13 residues. CDR3 sequence: CASSLIVGDGYTF. The DNA of the CDR3 is TGTGCCAGCAGTTTAATCGTCGGGGATGGCTACACCTTC.

The chain combines TRBV5-5 with TRBJ2-1; 7 bases agree with TRBD1. V was pared by 4 bases and J by 0 bases, with 13 bases of the junction left unmatched. CDR3 length: 18 residues. CDR1 SGHKS and CDR2 YYEKEE come from the germline V gene (reference sequence). For the CDR3, the DNA is TGTGCCAGCAGCCAACGGGACAGCCAAATTAGCTCCTACAATGAGCAGTTCTTC. This encodes CASSQRDSQISSYNEQFF.

This clone was seen a few times. The rearrangement joins TRBV19 to TRBJ2-1; 8 bases align to TRBD1. The CDR3 is 14 amino acids. The germline gives CDR1 LNHDA, CDR2 SQIVND (reference sequence). Trimming cost V 8 bases and J 2 bases; bases outside gene matches: 5. The CDR3 here is CASLDRGAYNEQFF. CDR3 nucleotide sequence: TGTGCCAGTCTAGACAGGGGCGCCTACAATGAGCAGTTCTTC.

The chain joins TRBV6-1 to TRBJ1-1; 8 bases agree with TRBD1. In germline, CDR1 is MNHNS, CDR2 SASEGT. The ends lost 5 bases at V and 4 bases at J; junction bases unmatched: 9. The CDR3 extends over 15 amino acids. The chain's CDR3 is CASSPGQGAITEAFF. CDR3 in DNA: TGTGCCAGCAGTCCCGGACAGGGAGCGATCACTGAAGCTTTCTTT.

V gene TRBV19 combines with J gene TRBJ1-5; 7 positions agree with TRBD1. CDR1 is LNHDA, CDR2 SQIVND, per germline (reference sequence). Unmatched junction bases numbered 12, after V lost 2 bases and J lost 2 bases. CDR3 length: 18 amino acids. The CDR3 nucleotides read TGTGCCAGTAGTATATCGCGGTCAGGGGGGCGCGGCAATCAGCCCCAGCATTTT. Translated, it gives CASSISRSGGRGNQPQHF.

The rearrangement joins TRBV27 to TRBJ1-2, with a weak D call TRBD1 (5 bases). The CDR3 is 17 amino acids. V lost 4 bases and J lost 1, with 19 bases in between. Germline CDR1 and CDR2: MNHEY and SMNVEV (reference sequence). CDR3 bases: TGTGCCAGCAGTTGGGCCTCCGGGACCCCACATAACTATGGCTACACCTTC. Translated, it gives CASSWASGTPHNYGYTF.

The rearrangement uses TRBV28 and TRBJ2-7; D tentatively reads TRBD1 or TRBD2 (6 bases each). Trimming took 8 bases from V and 2 from J, leaving 16 bases between them. The CDR3 is made up of 14 amino acids. CDR1 is MDHEN, CDR2 SYDVKM, per germline. This CDR3 is CASRRMGGAYEQYF. DNA for the CDR3: TGTGCCAGCCGCCGTATGGGGGGCGCCTACGAGCAGTACTTC.

V gene TRBV30 combines with J gene TRBJ1-2, with D possibly TRBD1 on 5 matching bases. From germline, CDR1 is GTSNPN and CDR2 SVGIG (reference sequence). The ends were cut back, 0 bases at V and 8 bases at J, with 16 bases in the middle. The CDR3 contains 14 residues. For the CDR3, the DNA is TGTGCCTGGAGTGTAAGCGGGGCCTCGGGAGGCTACACCTTC. Amino acids: CAWSVSGASGGYTF.

The rearrangement links TRBV5-4 to TRBJ1-2; weak D call: TRBD1 (6 bases). Germline V CDR1 and CDR2: SGHNT, YYREEE (reference sequence). The V and J ends lost 4 bases and 7 bases respectively, with 17 bases between them. The length of the CDR3 is 14 residues. CDR3 coding DNA: TGTGCCAGCAGCGCTGGGGGCTCGGGGTCTGGCTACACCTTC. This translates into CASSAGGSGSGYTF.

V gene TRBV10-2 combines with J gene TRBJ2-5; 13 positions agree with TRBD2. This CDR3 contains 17 residues. Trimming at V came to 8 bases and at J to 5 bases, leaving 14 bases not matched to a gene. CDR1 and CDR2 (germline): WSHSY, SAAADI. CDR3 in DNA: TGCGCCAGCTCGGTTACTAGCGGGGGGGCCGGAAGGGAGACCCAGTACTTC. Its translation: CASSVTSGGAGRETQYF.